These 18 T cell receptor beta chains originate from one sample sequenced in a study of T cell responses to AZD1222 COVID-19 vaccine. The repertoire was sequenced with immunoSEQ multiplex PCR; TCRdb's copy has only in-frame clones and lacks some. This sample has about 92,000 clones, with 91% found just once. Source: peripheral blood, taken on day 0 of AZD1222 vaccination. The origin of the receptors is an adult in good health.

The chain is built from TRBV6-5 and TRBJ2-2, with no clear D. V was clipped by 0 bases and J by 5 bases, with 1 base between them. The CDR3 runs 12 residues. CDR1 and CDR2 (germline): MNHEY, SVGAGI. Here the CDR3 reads CASSYSTGELFF. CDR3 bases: TGTGCCAGCAGTTACTCGACCGGGGAGCTGTTTTTT.

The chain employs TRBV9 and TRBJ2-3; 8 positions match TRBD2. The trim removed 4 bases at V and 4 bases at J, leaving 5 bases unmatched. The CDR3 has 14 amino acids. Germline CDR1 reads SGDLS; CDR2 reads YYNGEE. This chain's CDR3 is CASSRAGVADTQYF. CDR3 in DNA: TGTGCCAGCAGCAGAGCGGGGGTAGCAGATACGCAGTATTTT.

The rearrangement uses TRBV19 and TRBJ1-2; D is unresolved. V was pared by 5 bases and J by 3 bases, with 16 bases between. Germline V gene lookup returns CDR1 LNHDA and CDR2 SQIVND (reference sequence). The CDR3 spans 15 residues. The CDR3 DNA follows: TGTGCCAGTAGTCTCAATCGGGCGGGATACTATGGCTACACCTTC. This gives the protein CASSLNRAGYYGYTF.

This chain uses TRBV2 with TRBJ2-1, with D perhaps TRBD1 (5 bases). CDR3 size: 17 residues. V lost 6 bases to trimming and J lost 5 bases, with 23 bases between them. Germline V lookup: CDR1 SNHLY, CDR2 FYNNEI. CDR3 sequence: CASRPSLFGAGNNEQFF. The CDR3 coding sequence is TGTGCCAGCAGGCCCTCCCTTTTTGGGGCTGGTAACAATGAGCAGTTCTTC.

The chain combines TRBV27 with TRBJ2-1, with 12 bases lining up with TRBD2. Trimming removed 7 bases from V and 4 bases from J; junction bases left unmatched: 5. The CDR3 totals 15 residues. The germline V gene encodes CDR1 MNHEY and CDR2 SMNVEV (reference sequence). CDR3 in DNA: TGTGCCAGCACCCGTGGACTAGCGGGATACAATGAGCAGTTCTTC. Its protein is CASTRGLAGYNEQFF.

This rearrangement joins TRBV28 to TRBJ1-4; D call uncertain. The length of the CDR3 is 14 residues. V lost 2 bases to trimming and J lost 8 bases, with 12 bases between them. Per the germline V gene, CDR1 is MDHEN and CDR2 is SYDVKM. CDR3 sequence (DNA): TGTGCCAGCAGTTTAAGTCCGGGCCGGGAAAAACTGTTTTTT. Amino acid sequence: CASSLSPGREKLFF.

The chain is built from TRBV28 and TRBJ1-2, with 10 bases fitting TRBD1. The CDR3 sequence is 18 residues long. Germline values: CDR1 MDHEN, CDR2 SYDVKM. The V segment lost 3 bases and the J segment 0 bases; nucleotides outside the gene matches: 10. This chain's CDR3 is CASSFVDLDRGTNYGYTF. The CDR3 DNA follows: TGTGCCAGCAGTTTTGTTGATCTGGACAGGGGGACTAACTATGGCTACACCTTC.

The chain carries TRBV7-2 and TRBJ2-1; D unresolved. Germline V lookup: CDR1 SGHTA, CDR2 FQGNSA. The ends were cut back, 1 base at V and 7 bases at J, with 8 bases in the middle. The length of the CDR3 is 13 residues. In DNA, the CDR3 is TGTGCCAGCAGCTTAGAGGCAGAGAATGAGCAGTTCTTC. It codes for CASSLEAENEQFF.

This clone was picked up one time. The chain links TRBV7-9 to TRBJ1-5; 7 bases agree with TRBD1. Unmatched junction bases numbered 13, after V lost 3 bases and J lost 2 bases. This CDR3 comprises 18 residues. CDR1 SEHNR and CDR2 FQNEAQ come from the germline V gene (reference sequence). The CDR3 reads CASSLGSGGYLGNQPQHF. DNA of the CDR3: TGTGCCAGCAGCTTGGGATCAGGGGGGTACCTTGGCAATCAGCCCCAGCATTTT.

Here the CDR3 reads CAISQRTGAEKLFF. The CDR3 DNA reads as TGTGCCATCAGTCAAAGGACAGGGGCCGAAAAACTGTTTTTT. The chain employs TRBV10-3 and TRBJ1-4, with 9 bases lining up with TRBD1. Looked up from germline, CDR1 is ENHRY and CDR2 is SYGVKD. J was trimmed by 8 bases and V by 5 bases; bases with no gene match: 6. There are 14 residues in the CDR3.

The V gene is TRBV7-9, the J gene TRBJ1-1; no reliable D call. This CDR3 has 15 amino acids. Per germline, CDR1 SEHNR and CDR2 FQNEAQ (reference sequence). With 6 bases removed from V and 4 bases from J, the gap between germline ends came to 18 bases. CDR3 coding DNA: TGTGCCAGCAGTCGACCCGGGCCCCTGAGCACTGAAGCTTTCTTT. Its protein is CASSRPGPLSTEAFF.

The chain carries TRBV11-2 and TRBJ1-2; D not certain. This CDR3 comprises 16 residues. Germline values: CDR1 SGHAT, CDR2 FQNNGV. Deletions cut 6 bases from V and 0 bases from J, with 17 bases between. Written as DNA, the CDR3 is TGTGCCAGCAGGGGTCAAAGCCAGACGACTAACTATGGCTACACCTTC. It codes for CASRGQSQTTNYGYTF.

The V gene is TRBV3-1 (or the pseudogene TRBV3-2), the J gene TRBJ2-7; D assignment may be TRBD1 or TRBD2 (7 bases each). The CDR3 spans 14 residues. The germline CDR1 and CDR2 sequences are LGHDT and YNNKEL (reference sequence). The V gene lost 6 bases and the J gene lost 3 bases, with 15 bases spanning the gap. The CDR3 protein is CASSNRGGGYEQYF. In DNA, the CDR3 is TGTGCCAGCAGTAACAGGGGAGGGGGCTACGAGCAGTACTTC.

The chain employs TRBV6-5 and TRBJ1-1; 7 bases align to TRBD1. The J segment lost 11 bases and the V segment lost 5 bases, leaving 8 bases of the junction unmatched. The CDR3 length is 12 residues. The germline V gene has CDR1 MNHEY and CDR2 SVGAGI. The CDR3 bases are TGTGCCAGCAGTACAAGCGACAGGGACGCTTTCTTT. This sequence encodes CASSTSDRDAFF.

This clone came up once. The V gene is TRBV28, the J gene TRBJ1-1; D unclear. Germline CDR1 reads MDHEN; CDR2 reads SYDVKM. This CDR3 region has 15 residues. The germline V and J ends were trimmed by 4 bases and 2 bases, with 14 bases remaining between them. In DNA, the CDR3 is TGTGCCAGCAGTTCGATAGGCAGCATTAACACTGAAGCTTTCTTT. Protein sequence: CASSSIGSINTEAFF.

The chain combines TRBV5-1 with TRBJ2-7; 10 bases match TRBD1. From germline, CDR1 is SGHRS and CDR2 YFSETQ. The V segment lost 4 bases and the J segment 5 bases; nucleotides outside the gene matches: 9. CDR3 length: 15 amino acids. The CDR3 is CASSPGRTGGDEQYF. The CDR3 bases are TGCGCCAGCAGCCCGGGAAGGACAGGGGGTGACGAGCAGTACTTC.

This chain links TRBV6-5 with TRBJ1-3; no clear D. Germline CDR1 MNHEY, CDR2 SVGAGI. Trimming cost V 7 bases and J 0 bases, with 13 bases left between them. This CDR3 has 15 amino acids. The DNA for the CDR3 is TGTGCCAGCACCCCCCGGCCCGGCTCTGGAAACACCATATATTTT. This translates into CASTPRPGSGNTIYF.

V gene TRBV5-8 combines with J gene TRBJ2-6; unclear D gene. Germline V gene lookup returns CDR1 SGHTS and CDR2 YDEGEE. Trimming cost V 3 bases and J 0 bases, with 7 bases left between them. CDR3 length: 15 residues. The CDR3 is CASSYRLSGANVLTF. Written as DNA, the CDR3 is TGTGCCAGCAGCTATAGACTCTCTGGGGCCAACGTCCTGACTTTC.